A single sample gave rise to the 3 T cell receptor beta chains below, sequenced in a study of post-analysis software for immune sequencing data (dated by TCRdb to the mid-2010s). What the study reported, not specific to this receptor: A few TRBV segments, including TRBV5-6, TRBV5-1 and TRBV20-1, were significantly more frequent in patients than controls.

The library was produced with PCR. Instrument on record: Illumina HiSeq 2500. Unique molecular identifiers were incorporated into TCR beta cDNA libraries to reduce PCR and sequencing biases. TCRdb cleaned the public reads at Q25 with fastp, built clones with MiXCR and kept in-frame beta chains. Merged by CDR3 protein, the rows form single entries marked with the most common genes and DNA. In all, the sample holds hundreds of thousands of distinct CDR3 sequences, and roughly 46% of those were seen once. Jointly, the top ten make up about 12% of the sample. Antigens for these TCRs are unknown. The sequencing input was blood. These receptor sequences come from a girl between 10 and 17 years old with multiple sclerosis.

This clonotype turned up a few times. The chain recombines TRBV7-2 with TRBJ2-1, with a weak D call TRBD2 (5 bases). Germline assignment: CDR1 SGHTA and CDR2 FQGNSA. Trimming removed 8 bases at V and 5 bases at J, with 22 bases between. This CDR3 region has 16 residues. CDR3 region: CASRGGAPGKNNEQFF. The CDR3 DNA follows: TGTGCCAGCCGGGGTGGCGCCCCAGGAAAAAACAATGAGCAGTTCTTC. The full variable domain, in which reference TRBV7-2 and TRBJ2-1 provide the parts outside the CDR3, is GAGVSQSPSNKVTEKGKDVELRCDPISGHTALYWYRQSLGQGLEFLIYFQGNSAPDKSGLPSDRFSAERTGGSVSTLTIQRTQQEDSAVYLCASRGGAPGKNNEQFFGPGTRLTVL.

This clonotype was seen a few times. The chain links TRBV29-1 to TRBJ1-2; D gene unclear. CDR3 length equals 12 residues. The germline V gene has CDR1 SQVTM and CDR2 ANQGSEA. Trimming stripped 6 bases from V and 8 bases from J, with 16 bases between. CDR3 DNA sequence: TGCAGCGTAAATCCGGAACGACCCGGCTACACCTTC. This translates into CSVNPERPGYTF.

This clonotype was counted a few times. The V gene is TRBV20-1, the J gene TRBJ2-7; 8 bases line up with TRBD2. CDR3 length equals 13 residues. The V gene's germline CDR1 is DFQATT and CDR2 SNEGSKA (reference sequence). V shed 1 base and J 5 bases; nucleotides not matched to a gene: 4. The CDR3 DNA sequence: TGCAGTGCTAGAGCGGGAGGGTATCACGAGCAGTACTTC. Its protein is CSARAGGYHEQYF.